These T cell receptor beta chains were read from a single sample in a study of blood T cell repertoires in COVID-19. Assay: immunoSEQ multiplex PCR; the TCRdb copy retains only in-frame clones and omits some. The sample consists of approximately 240,000 clones, approximately 90% of them appearing once. The source material was PBMCs or T cells enriched from blood (not recorded which). These receptors were collected from a woman aged 25 to 39 with acute COVID-19. The CDR3 runs from the conserved cysteine through the conserved F or W. Each record gives: clone size, V gene, D gene, J gene, CDR3 protein, CDR3 DNA. A D gene is named only where the DNA matches it firmly. Clone size appears in some rows only: once, few, many, or a class for an expanded clone.

clone size: once
V gene: TRBV6-2/TRBV6-3
D gene: NA
J gene: TRBJ1-5
CDR3 protein: CASSAGGEGGQPQHF
CDR3 DNA: TGTGCCAGCAGCGCGGGGGGGGAAGGAGGTCAGCCCCAGCATTTT

clone size: NA
V gene: TRBV11-1
D gene: NA
J gene: TRBJ1-6
CDR3 protein: CASGGLRNSPLHF
CDR3 DNA: TGTGCCAGCGGAGGGCTAAGGAATTCACCCCTCCACTTT

clone size: NA
V gene: TRBV28
D gene: NA
J gene: TRBJ2-1
CDR3 protein: CASTPGGSPLVDEQFF
CDR3 DNA: TGTGCCAGCACCCCCGGGGGTTCCCCGTTGGTGGATGAGCAGTTCTTC

clone size: NA
V gene: TRBV3-1/TRBV3-2
D gene: NA
J gene: TRBJ1-1
CDR3 protein: CASSQDWRGAGSEAFF
CDR3 DNA: TGTGCCAGCAGCCAAGACTGGCGGGGGGCCGGGTCTGAAGCTTTCTTT

clone size: NA
V gene: TRBV2
D gene: NA
J gene: TRBJ2-3
CDR3 protein: CASSALGDTQYF
CDR3 DNA: TGTGCCAGCAGTGCGCTAGGAGATACGCAGTATTTT

clone size: NA
V gene: TRBV2
D gene: TRBD1
J gene: TRBJ1-5
CDR3 protein: CAGKGQGHNQPQHF
CDR3 DNA: TGTGCCGGGAAGGGACAGGGCCACAATCAGCCCCAGCATTTT

clone size: NA
V gene: TRBV6-5
D gene: TRBD1
J gene: TRBJ2-7
CDR3 protein: CASSYGTGAYEQYF
CDR3 DNA: TGTGCCAGCAGTTACGGGACAGGGGCCTACGAGCAGTACTTC

clone size: once
V gene: TRBV28
D gene: TRBD1
J gene: TRBJ1-2
CDR3 protein: CASSSQGQGGDGYTF
CDR3 DNA: TGTGCCAGCAGTTCACAGGGACAGGGTGGAGATGGCTACACCTTC

clone size: NA
V gene: TRBV6-1
D gene: TRBD2
J gene: TRBJ2-1
CDR3 protein: CASSQAGTSVWDEQFF
CDR3 DNA: TGTGCCAGCAGTCAAGCCGGGACTAGCGTATGGGATGAGCAGTTCTTC

clone size: NA
V gene: TRBV28
D gene: TRBD1
J gene: TRBJ2-5
CDR3 protein: CASSPGTGKFVQETQYF
CDR3 DNA: TGTGCCAGCAGTCCCGGGACAGGGAAGTTCGTCCAAGAGACCCAGTACTTC

clone size: NA
V gene: TRBV14
D gene: NA
J gene: TRBJ2-3
CDR3 protein: CASSQAVGLGDTQYF
CDR3 DNA: TGTGCCAGCAGCCAAGCGGTCGGGTTGGGAGATACGCAGTATTTT

clone size: NA
V gene: TRBV2
D gene: TRBD1
J gene: TRBJ2-1
CDR3 protein: CASPSDRTYNEQFF
CDR3 DNA: TGTGCCAGCCCCTCGGACAGGACCTACAATGAGCAGTTCTTC

clone size: NA
V gene: TRBV2
D gene: NA
J gene: TRBJ1-1
CDR3 protein: CASSEAWQGNTEAFF
CDR3 DNA: TGTGCCAGCAGTGAAGCCTGGCAGGGGAACACTGAAGCTTTCTTT

clone size: once
V gene: TRBV27
D gene: NA
J gene: TRBJ2-6
CDR3 protein: CASSLGTTGANVLTF
CDR3 DNA: TGTGCCAGCAGTTTAGGTACTACTGGGGCCAACGTCCTGACTTTC

clone size: NA
V gene: TRBV6-1
D gene: NA
J gene: TRBJ2-2
CDR3 protein: CASSEWRDSGTGELFF
CDR3 DNA: TGTGCCAGCAGTGAATGGAGGGATTCGGGCACCGGGGAGCTGTTTTTT

clone size: once
V gene: TRBV19
D gene: NA
J gene: TRBJ1-4
CDR3 protein: CASAAGLILNEKLFF
CDR3 DNA: TGTGCCAGTGCAGCGGGCCTAATCCTCAATGAAAAACTGTTTTTT

clone size: NA
V gene: TRBV7-6
D gene: NA
J gene: TRBJ2-5
CDR3 protein: CASSPGGGGQETQYF
CDR3 DNA: TGTGCCAGCAGCCCGGGGGGCGGGGGCCAAGAGACCCAGTACTTC

clone size: once
V gene: TRBV28
D gene: TRBD1
J gene: TRBJ1-2
CDR3 protein: CASSGTDLITSYGYTF
CDR3 DNA: TGTGCCTCGTCCGGGACAGATTTAATCACGTCCTATGGCTACACCTTC